There are many counts of the clone carrying this T cell receptor (beta chain). TCRdb used MiXCR to reprocess the 5' RACE reads, holding one entry per CDR3 protein. Counted here are under 85,000 distinct CDR3 sequences, about 8.5% occurring once; the ten biggest clones make up 6.8%. This CDR3 contains 14 residues. Germline-derived CDR1 and CDR2 are MNHEY and SVGAGI. V lost 2 bases and J 6 bases, leaving 13 bases between the germline ends. The sample comes from a study of spatial heterogeneity in lung cancer. Stated time point: sample taken at primary tumor resection. The material was PBMCs, obtained at surgery. This sequence originates from a male donor with early-stage non-small cell lung cancer. The chain uses TRBV6-5 and TRBJ1-2; tentatively, D is TRBD1 (5 bases). CDR3 amino acids: CASSYGQGGDGYTF. CDR3 sequence (DNA): TGTGCCAGCAGTTACGGGCAGGGCGGGGATGGCTACACCTTC.